A single sample is the source of the 4 T cell receptor beta chains below, sequenced in a study of type 1 regulatory T cells. TCRdb called the reads again in MiXCR, with one record for every CDR3 protein. This sample has just under 65,000 distinct CDR3 sequences, with about 48% found just once. Their antigen targets remain unknown. The sample consisted of cultured non-Tr1 T cells, either the whole culture or a sorted T cell fraction (not recorded which). These receptors all stem from a human donor in good health.

This clonotype was seen ten or more times. This chain connects TRBV12-3 or TRBV12-4 to TRBJ1-2; D may be TRBD1 (5 bases). CDR3 length: 14 residues. V was trimmed by 5 bases and J by 7 bases, leaving 17 bases between them. CDR3 residues: CASSDRAGSGGYTF. CDR3 nucleotides: TGTGCCAGCAGTGACCGGGCAGGGTCCGGTGGCTACACCTTC.

The chain combines TRBV7-2 with TRBJ2-2, with 7 bases lining up with TRBD2. Per the germline V gene, CDR1 is SGHTA and CDR2 is FQGNSA. With 4 bases clipped from V and 1 base from J, the junction kept 3 bases outside the gene matches. The CDR3 has 15 amino acids. The CDR3 reads CASSSRGGNTGELFF. CDR3 in DNA: TGTGCCAGCAGCTCTCGCGGGGGGAACACCGGGGAGCTGTTTTTT.

This rearrangement joins TRBV7-2 to TRBJ2-3; 9 bases fit TRBD2. The CDR3 runs 16 residues. CDR1 and CDR2 from the germline V gene are SGHTA and FQGNSA. Germline trimming cut 1 base from V and 2 bases from J; bases unmatched to any gene: 4. The CDR3 reads CASSLGSSGATDTQYF. The CDR3 nucleotides read TGTGCCAGCAGCTTAGGGTCTAGCGGGGCCACAGATACGCAGTATTTT.

This sequence joins TRBV20-1 and TRBJ2-7; perhaps TRBD1 as D (6 bases). From germline, CDR1 is DFQATT and CDR2 SNEGSKA (reference sequence). The V end lost 3 bases, the J end lost 3 bases, and 24 bases lay between the germline ends. The CDR3 runs to 17 residues. CDR3 DNA: TGCAGTGCTAGCGGGTTTTCGGGCAGGGGATCGGGCTACGAGCAGTACTTC. Encoded protein: CSASGFSGRGSGYEQYF.